The TCR beta chain under discussion was sequenced for a study of blood T cell repertoires in COVID-19. Data came from immunoSEQ multiplex PCR; TCRdb stores just in-frame clones and leaves some out. The table includes just under 45,000 clones, roughly 80% detected once. The CDR3 is 14 residues long. V lost 4 bases to trimming and J lost 3 bases, with 12 bases between them. Germline-derived CDR1 and CDR2 are SGHVS and FQNEAQ. Sequencing was done on a sample of peripheral blood. The TCR was taken from a human donor in a cohort sampled during active COVID-19. This sequence joins TRBV7-8 and TRBJ2-5, with a possible D match to TRBD2 (5 bases). The CDR3 spells CASSSAGIEETQYF. For the CDR3, the DNA is TGTGCCAGCAGCTCGGCCGGGATCGAAGAGACCCAGTACTTC.